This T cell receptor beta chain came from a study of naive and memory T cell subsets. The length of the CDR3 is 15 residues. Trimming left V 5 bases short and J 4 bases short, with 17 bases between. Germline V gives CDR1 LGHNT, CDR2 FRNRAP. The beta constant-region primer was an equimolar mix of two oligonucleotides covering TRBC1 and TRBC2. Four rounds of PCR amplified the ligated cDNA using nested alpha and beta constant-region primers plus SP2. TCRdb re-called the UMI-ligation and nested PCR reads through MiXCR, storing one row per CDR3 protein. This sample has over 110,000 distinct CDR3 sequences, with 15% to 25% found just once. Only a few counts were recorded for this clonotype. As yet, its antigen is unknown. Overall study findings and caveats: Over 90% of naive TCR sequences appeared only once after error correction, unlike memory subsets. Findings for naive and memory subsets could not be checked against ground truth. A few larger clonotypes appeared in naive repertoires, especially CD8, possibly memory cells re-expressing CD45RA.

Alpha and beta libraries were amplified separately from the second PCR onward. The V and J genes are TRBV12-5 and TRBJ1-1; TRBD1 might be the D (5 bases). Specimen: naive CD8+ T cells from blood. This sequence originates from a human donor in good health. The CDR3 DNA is TGTGCTAGTGGTGAGGGCAGGCAGGGAGCCACTGAAGCTTTCTTT. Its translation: CASGEGRQGATEAFF.